This TCR beta chain was identified during a study of cytomegalovirus exposure and HLA in healthy donors. General study points: Researchers catalogued about 150 TCR beta chains as cytomegalovirus-associated.

Points on this clone: Its antigen is unknown.

CDR3 length: 15 amino acids. After removal of 7 bases from V and 3 bases from J, the junction contained 10 bases not matched to a gene. The germline CDR1 and CDR2 sequences are MNHEY and SVGAGI. Sequencing used immunoSEQ multiplex PCR; TCRdb keeps in-frame clones, though not all of them. The sample includes 60,000 or so clones, 90% of them seen just once. The receptor was derived from a man aged 18-30 years in good health and CMV-seronegative. Sequencing was done on a sample of PBMCs. This chain joins TRBV6-5 and TRBJ2-7; TRBD2 matches 9 bases. The CDR3 sequence is CASTPRASGIYEQYF. The CDR3 DNA is TGTGCCAGCACGCCGCGGGCTAGCGGGATCTACGAGCAGTACTTC.